Below are 26 T cell receptor beta chains sequenced from a single sample in a study of regulatory T cells in long-lasting Graves disease. Time point noted: newly diagnosed GD, antithyroid drugs for less than 3 months. Extracted RNA from PBMCs served as the source of the TCR library. TCR beta libraries were built with iRepertoire HTBI primers and Arm-PCR of CDR3 regions. TCRdb re-called the multiplex PCR reads through MiXCR, storing one row per CDR3 protein. The sample consists of approximately 440,000 distinct CDR3 sequences, 16% of them appearing once. The sample also formed part of further work on T cells in Graves' hyperthyroidism and ophthalmopathy.

This material consisted of peripheral blood mononuclear cells (PBMCs), taken at new diagnosis, from a patient treated with antithyroid drugs. These receptors were obtained from a man aged 40-50 years with Graves disease.

Of note for this clonotype: Just one base apart from a much larger clone, this may be a read error. The J gene is TRBJ2-1, the V gene TRBV7-3, with 7 positions matching TRBD1. CDR1 SGHTA and CDR2 FQGTGA come from the germline V gene. This CDR3 has 15 amino acids. The CDR3 nucleotides are TGCGCCAGCAGCCAAGATGGAGGACAGGCCTACGAGCAGTTCTTC. As protein: CASSQDGGQAYEQFF.

The V gene is TRBV28, the J gene TRBJ1-6; weak D call: TRBD1 (5 bases). The V and J ends lost 10 bases and 6 bases respectively, with 19 bases between them. This CDR3 is built from 15 residues. The V gene's germline CDR1 is MDHEN and CDR2 SYDVKM. The CDR3: CATSIWGRGNSPLHF. The CDR3 DNA reads TGTGCCACTTCAATTTGGGGTAGGGGTAATTCACCCCTCCACTTT. Based on the CDR3 plus reference TRBV28 and TRBJ1-6, the full variable domain is DVKVTQSSRYLVKRTGEKVFLECVQDMDHENMFWYRQDPGLGLRLIYFSYDVKMKEKGDIPEGYSVSREKKERFSLILESASTNQTSMYLCATSIWGRGNSPLHFGNGTRLTVT.

This clonotype showed up many times. The V and J genes are TRBV5-1 and TRBJ1-5; 7 bases are a match to TRBD1. Per the germline V gene, CDR1 is SGHRS and CDR2 is YFSETQ. The V segment lost 4 bases and the J segment 3 bases; nucleotides outside the gene matches: 4. The CDR3 has 14 residues. The CDR3 is CASSAGGTNQPQHF. The CDR3 region has the DNA TGCGCCAGCAGCGCAGGGGGGACCAATCAGCCCCAGCATTTT.

This clonotype was counted ten times or more. The chain has TRBV12-3 or TRBV12-4 and TRBJ2-7; 8 bases are shared with TRBD1. After removal of 5 bases from V and 2 bases from J, the junction contained 5 bases not matched to a gene. CDR3 length equals 14 residues. In DNA, the CDR3 is TGTGCCAGCAGTCTGCTGACAGGGGCCTACGAGCAGTACTTC. This codes for CASSLLTGAYEQYF.

The sample holds one count of this clonotype. The chain links TRBV12-3 or TRBV12-4 to TRBJ2-3; D may be TRBD1 or TRBD2 (5 bases each). CDR3 length: 16 amino acids. Trimming removed 8 bases from V and 1 base from J, with 19 bases in between. CDR3 bases: TGTGCCAGCCTCCAACAAAGGGGAGCAGGCACAGATACGCAGTATTTT. Amino acid sequence: CASLQQRGAGTDTQYF.

This clonotype has ten or more counts. The chain employs TRBV20-1 and TRBJ1-5; no clear D. Germline V lookup: CDR1 DFQATT, CDR2 SNEGSKA (reference sequence). This CDR3 contains 13 residues. Trimming pared 3 bases from V and 3 bases from J, leaving 9 bases between. For the CDR3, the DNA is TGCAGTGCTAGTGGCAGTCCCAATCAGCCCCAGCATTTT. Encoded protein: CSASGSPNQPQHF.

The rearrangement uses TRBV29-1 and TRBJ1-4; weak D call: TRBD1 (6 bases). This CDR3 has 13 amino acids. Germline-derived CDR1 and CDR2 are SQVTM and ANQGSEA. V was cut by 5 bases and J by 10 bases, with 17 bases left in between. The CDR3 bases are TGCAGCGTTCAGGCACAGGGAGGTGGAAAACTGTTTTTT. Its translation: CSVQAQGGGKLFF.

This clonotype came up many times. This sequence joins TRBV3-1 and TRBJ2-5; D is uncertain. Germline V gives CDR1 LGHDT, CDR2 YNNKEL (reference sequence). The CDR3 contains 14 residues. V lost 1 base and J lost 7, with 13 bases in between. Here the CDR3 reads CASSQGEPTGTQYF. CDR3 bases: TGTGCCAGCAGCCAAGGGGAACCCACGGGGACCCAGTACTTC.

There are many counts of this clonotype. The V gene is TRBV18, the J gene TRBJ2-2; TRBD2 might be the D (5 bases). The CDR3 has 14 residues. The V and J ends lost 0 bases and 5 bases respectively, with 7 bases between them. Germline V gene lookup returns CDR1 KGHSH and CDR2 LQKENI. CDR3 nucleotides: TGTGCCAGCTCACCACCAGGGAGAACCGGGGAGCTGTTTTTT. The encoded protein is CASSPPGRTGELFF.

This clonotype was seen many times. The chain recombines TRBV10-3 with TRBJ2-5; 8 bases match TRBD2. The CDR3 consists of 14 residues. Per germline, CDR1 ENHRY and CDR2 SYGVKD. The junction had 3 bases not matched to a gene; V was cut back by 5 bases and J by 1 base. CDR3 sequence reads: CAISSGGGQETQYF. As DNA, the CDR3 is TGTGCCATCAGTAGCGGGGGTGGCCAAGAGACCCAGTACTTC.

The sample holds many counts of this clonotype. The chain carries TRBV6-1 and TRBJ1-5; the D is unclear. V was pared by 5 bases and J by 0 bases, with 5 bases between. There are 13 residues in the CDR3. In germline, CDR1 is MNHNS, CDR2 SASEGT. The CDR3 is CASSQSSNQPQHF. CDR3 nucleotides: TGTGCCAGCAGTCAGAGTAGCAATCAGCCCCAGCATTTT.

This clonotype was observed many times. The V gene is TRBV12-3 or TRBV12-4, the J gene TRBJ1-2, with unresolved D. V was pared by 3 bases and J by 6 bases, with 11 bases between. The CDR3 has 13 amino acids. The CDR3 coding sequence is TGTGCCAGCAGTTTTCGGCCAAGGGATGGCTACACCTTC. Residues: CASSFRPRDGYTF.

This clonotype was picked up many times. The chain employs TRBV12-3 or TRBV12-4 and TRBJ1-1, with D unresolved. The CDR3 length is 15 residues. Trimming cost V 7 bases and J 7 bases, with 22 bases left between them. The CDR3 coding sequence is TGTGCCAGCACCCCAGGTTTTAATTTCCCCTTTGAAGCTTTCTTT. It translates to CASTPGFNFPFEAFF.

The rearrangement joins TRBV6-1 to TRBJ1-1; D gene uncertain. Trimming cost V 6 bases and J 7 bases, with 18 bases left between them. The CDR3 totals 14 residues. The V gene's germline CDR1 is MNHNS and CDR2 SASEGT. The CDR3 DNA is TGTGCCAGCAGGATCCGTAACGCGGGGATTGAAGCTTTCTTT. It specifies CASRIRNAGIEAFF.

This chain joins TRBV2 and TRBJ2-5, with D perhaps TRBD2 (5 bases). The CDR3 contains 13 residues. V gave up 6 bases and J gave up 7 bases, with 15 bases separating them. Germline lookup yields CDR1 SNHLY and CDR2 FYNNEI. In nucleotides, the CDR3 is TGTGCCAGCAGACCCGAAACTGGAGGGACCCAGTACTTC. Translating it yields CASRPETGGTQYF. The whole variable domain, remainder taken from reference TRBV2 and TRBJ2-5, is EPEVTQTPSHQVTQMGQEVILRCVPISNHLYFYWYRQILGQKVEFLVSFYNNEISEKSEIFDDQFSVERPDGSNFTLKIRSTKLEDSAMYFCASRPETGGTQYFGPGTRLLVL.

This sequence joins TRBV5-8 and TRBJ1-1; D is uncertain. CDR1 and CDR2 from the germline V gene are SGHTS and YDEGEE. V was cut by 4 bases and J by 3 bases, with 13 bases left in between. The CDR3 covers 14 residues. CDR3 protein: CASSRAGGDTEAFF. The CDR3 nucleotides are TGTGCCAGCAGCCGTGCGGGCGGGGACACTGAAGCTTTCTTT.

In its sample, this clonotype was seen many times. V usage is TRBV2 and J usage is TRBJ2-1, with a tentative D call TRBD2 (6 bases). Trimming left V 4 bases short and J 6 bases short, with 10 bases between. The CDR3 runs to 13 residues. Germline V gene data show CDR1 as SNHLY and CDR2 as FYNNEI. For the CDR3, the DNA is TGTGCCAGCAGTGTGACTAGTGGCAATGAGCAGTTCTTC. This translates into CASSVTSGNEQFF.

This clonotype was recorded at least ten times. V is TRBV6-9 and J is TRBJ2-3; 10 positions agree with TRBD1. The CDR3 has 15 amino acids. Per germline, CDR1 MNHGY and CDR2 SVAAGI. The junction had 1 base not matched to a gene; V was cut back by 3 bases and J by 1 base. The CDR3 loop is CASSYGTGGTDTQYF. The DNA of the CDR3 is TGTGCCAGCAGTTACGGGACAGGGGGCACAGATACGCAGTATTTT.

This clonotype was counted ten times or more. In DNA form, the CDR3 reads TGTGCCAGCAGCTTGACAGGGGGCAGTTCCTACGAGCAGTACTTC. This encodes CASSLTGGSSYEQYF. This chain joins TRBV11-3 and TRBJ2-7, with 10 bases matching TRBD1. With 3 bases clipped from V and 1 base from J, the junction kept 3 bases outside the gene matches. Germline assignment: CDR1 SGHNT and CDR2 YENEEA. The CDR3 spans 15 residues.

This clonotype was counted at least ten times. This chain joins TRBV28 and TRBJ1-5, with TRBD1 as a possible D gene (5 bases). CDR3 length: 14 residues. Trimming removed 3 bases at V and 5 bases at J, with 11 bases between. The germline gives CDR1 MDHEN, CDR2 SYDVKM. The CDR3 DNA follows: TGTGCCAGCAGTTTCCCGGGGGTCGATCAGCCCCAGCATTTT. Protein sequence: CASSFPGVDQPQHF.

This clonotype was recorded many times. The rearrangement uses TRBV24-1 and TRBJ2-7, with 9 bases matching TRBD1. Germline V lookup: CDR1 KGHDR, CDR2 SFDVKD. The CDR3 consists of 15 residues. Germline trimming cut 3 bases from V and 4 bases from J; bases unmatched to any gene: 6. CDR3 coding DNA: TGTGCCACCAGTGATGGGGGACAGGGAAGGTACGAGCAGTACTTC. The encoded protein is CATSDGGQGRYEQYF.

The chain is built from TRBV18 and TRBJ1-4, with 11 bases that match TRBD1. The CDR3 extends over 14 amino acids. V was clipped by 8 bases and J by 8 bases; unmatched bases: 7. Germline CDR1 reads KGHSH; CDR2 reads LQKENI. For the CDR3, the DNA is TGTGCCAGCCGAGAGGACAGGGGGCGCGAAAAACTGTTTTTT. This codes for CASREDRGREKLFF.

This clonotype was found a few times. J is TRBJ1-1 and V is TRBV12-3 or TRBV12-4; unclear D gene. Trimming took 4 bases from V and 4 from J, leaving 13 bases between them. The CDR3 runs to 14 residues. The CDR3: CASSYTNSVTEAFF. DNA of the CDR3: TGTGCCAGCAGTTACACCAATTCGGTCACTGAAGCTTTCTTT.

This clonotype turned up a few times. This chain links TRBV10-3 with TRBJ2-5; D not resolved. V gave up 6 bases and J gave up 7 bases, with 21 bases separating them. The CDR3 contains 15 residues. CDR1 is ENHRY and CDR2 is SYGVKD in the germline V gene. The chain's CDR3 is CAISVQTGRPGTQYF. DNA for the CDR3: TGTGCCATCAGCGTTCAAACGGGCCGCCCAGGGACCCAGTACTTC.

On this clonotype: A much bigger clone sits one base away, suggesting this may be a read error. This sequence joins TRBV12-3 or TRBV12-4 and TRBJ2-7, with 11 bases fitting TRBD2. The length of the CDR3 is 14 residues. The CDR3 reads CVSRLAGGPYEQYF. The CDR3 DNA reads as TGTGTCAGCAGGTTAGCGGGAGGGCCCTACGAGCAGTACTTC.

The J gene is TRBJ2-4, the V gene TRBV5-1; D perhaps matches TRBD2 (6 bases). Trimming pared 6 bases from V and 6 bases from J, leaving 16 bases between. CDR1 and CDR2 (germline): SGHRS, YFSETQ. This CDR3 region has 14 residues. The CDR3 protein is CASTLGGEVNIQYF. CDR3 coding DNA: TGCGCCAGCACCCTGGGGGGAGAAGTAAACATTCAGTACTTC.